A selection of T cell receptor beta chains follows, all from one sample in a study of T cells in Graves' hyperthyroidism and ophthalmopathy. TCRdb called the multiplex PCR reads again in MiXCR, with one record for every CDR3 protein. The sample has under 250,000 distinct CDR3 sequences; 24% are singletons. The sample consisted of blood. The receptor source for this set is a woman aged 40 to 49 with Graves' ophthalmopathy. CDR3s include the opening cysteine and the closing phenylalanine or tryptophan. The D gene is left open where the match is weak. Size tells how often a clone was seen (once, few, many) or the class of an expanded clone, and some rows leave it out.

CDR3nt: TGTGCCAGCAGCCAAGATCGAGAAAACTACGAGCAGTACTTC
CDR3aa: CASSQDRENYEQYF
d_gene: NA
abundance: NA
j_gene: TRBJ2-7
len: 14
v_gene: TRBV3-1

CDR3nt: TGCAGTGCTCTTGGACAGGGAAGTTACGAGCAGTACTTC
CDR3aa: CSALGQGSYEQYF
d_gene: TRBD1
abundance: many
j_gene: TRBJ2-7
len: 13
v_gene: TRBV20-1

CDR3nt: TGTGCCAGCAGTTACTCCCCGGGACAGGGTTACGAGCAGTACTTC
CDR3aa: CASSYSPGQGYEQYF
d_gene: TRBD1
abundance: many
j_gene: TRBJ2-7
len: 15
v_gene: TRBV6-5

CDR3nt: TGTGCCAGCAGCTTAGCGCCGGGACTAGCGGGAGGGGGGGAGTACTTC
CDR3aa: CASSLAPGLAGGGEYF
d_gene: TRBD2
abundance: NA
j_gene: TRBJ2-7
len: 16
v_gene: TRBV28

CDR3nt: TGTGCCATCAGGGGTGATCTAGCGGGAGCCGGGGAGCTGTTTTTT
CDR3aa: CAIRGDLAGAGELFF
d_gene: TRBD2
abundance: many
j_gene: TRBJ2-2
len: 15
v_gene: TRBV10-3

CDR3nt: TGTGCTAGCAGCTTACGGGGGGGCACTGAAGCTTTCTTT
CDR3aa: CASSLRGGTEAFF
d_gene: NA
abundance: many
j_gene: TRBJ1-1
len: 13
v_gene: TRBV7-7

CDR3nt: TGCGCCAGCAGCCCCGATCAGGGAAGAGCCGGGGAGCTGTTTTTT
CDR3aa: CASSPDQGRAGELFF
d_gene: NA
abundance: many
j_gene: TRBJ2-2
len: 15
v_gene: TRBV4-1

CDR3nt: TGTGCCAGTCATGACCGCCAAAGCGACACTGAAGCTTTCTTT
CDR3aa: CASHDRQSDTEAFF
d_gene: NA
abundance: many
j_gene: TRBJ1-1
len: 14
v_gene: TRBV19

CDR3nt: TGTGCCAGTAGTATAGTTCACAGGGACGAGGGTCAGCCCCAGCATTTT
CDR3aa: CASSIVHRDEGQPQHF
d_gene: NA
abundance: many
j_gene: TRBJ1-5
len: 16
v_gene: TRBV19

CDR3nt: TGTGCCAGCAGTTTAGCCGGGGCTAGCGGGAGCTACGAGCAGTACTTC
CDR3aa: CASSLAGASGSYEQYF
d_gene: TRBD2
abundance: many
j_gene: TRBJ2-7
len: 16
v_gene: TRBV28

CDR3nt: TGTGCCAGCAGCTTAGGAATAGCGGGGGCCTACGAGCAGTACTTC
CDR3aa: CASSLGIAGAYEQYF
d_gene: TRBD2
abundance: many
j_gene: TRBJ2-7
len: 15
v_gene: TRBV11-2

CDR3nt: TGTGCCAGCAGCCCCCGTGTGGCGGGAGGGCGGGTCGAGCAGTACTTC
CDR3aa: CASSPRVAGGRVEQYF
d_gene: TRBD2
abundance: many
j_gene: TRBJ2-7
len: 16
v_gene: TRBV9

CDR3nt: TGTGCCAGCAGTGGTGGACAGGGGGCGCAACATCGCACAGATACGCAGTATTTT
CDR3aa: CASSGGQGAQHRTDTQYF
d_gene: TRBD1
abundance: many
j_gene: TRBJ2-3
len: 18
v_gene: TRBV6-1

CDR3nt: TGTGCCAGCAGCTTAGGACAAGAGACCCCGTACTTC
CDR3aa: CASSLGQETPYF
d_gene: NA
abundance: NA
j_gene: TRBJ2-5
len: 12
v_gene: TRBV11-2

CDR3nt: TGTGCCAGCAGTTACTCGGACAGGGCAACCTACGAGCAGTACTTC
CDR3aa: CASSYSDRATYEQYF
d_gene: TRBD1
abundance: NA
j_gene: TRBJ2-7
len: 15
v_gene: TRBV6-2/TRBV6-3

CDR3nt: TGTGCCAGCAGCCCCCTCGGTGGGACACCCTACGAGCAGTACTTC
CDR3aa: CASSPLGGTPYEQYF
d_gene: NA
abundance: many
j_gene: TRBJ2-7
len: 15
v_gene: TRBV11-1

CDR3nt: TGTGCCAGCAGTGTCGGGGGGGGCAATCAGCCCCAGCATTTT
CDR3aa: CASSVGGGNQPQHF
d_gene: NA
abundance: few
j_gene: TRBJ1-5
len: 14
v_gene: TRBV6-1

CDR3nt: TGCGCCAGCAGTTTACAAGGGGTCACCGGGGAGCTGTTTTTT
CDR3aa: CASSLQGVTGELFF
d_gene: NA
abundance: many
j_gene: TRBJ2-2
len: 14
v_gene: TRBV5-1

CDR3nt: TGTGCCTTCCTACTAGCTGAAGAGACCCAGTACTTC
CDR3aa: CAFLLAEETQYF
d_gene: NA
abundance: NA
j_gene: TRBJ2-5
len: 12
v_gene: TRBV30

CDR3nt: TGTGCCAGCTCACCACAAACTAGCGGGTTCTACGAGCAGTACTTC
CDR3aa: CASSPQTSGFYEQYF
d_gene: TRBD2
abundance: many
j_gene: TRBJ2-7
len: 15
v_gene: TRBV18

CDR3nt: TGCAGTGCTTATACTAGCGGGGGAGAGACCCAGTACTTC
CDR3aa: CSAYTSGGETQYF
d_gene: TRBD2
abundance: many
j_gene: TRBJ2-5
len: 13
v_gene: TRBV20-1

CDR3nt: TGTGCCAGCAGTTTACAGGGACCTTGGGAGCAGTACTTC
CDR3aa: CASSLQGPWEQYF
d_gene: NA
abundance: many
j_gene: TRBJ2-7
len: 13
v_gene: TRBV28

CDR3nt: TGTGCCAGCAGTTACTCTGACAGGGGATACGAGCAGTACTTC
CDR3aa: CASSYSDRGYEQYF
d_gene: TRBD1
abundance: many
j_gene: TRBJ2-7
len: 14
v_gene: TRBV6-5

CDR3nt: TGTGCCAGCAGGCCCCCGGGACTAGCGCTCTACGAGCAGTACTTC
CDR3aa: CASRPPGLALYEQYF
d_gene: TRBD2
abundance: many
j_gene: TRBJ2-7
len: 15
v_gene: TRBV2

CDR3nt: TGTGCCAGCAGCTTAGCGGAACAGGAGACCCAGTACTTC
CDR3aa: CASSLAEQETQYF
d_gene: NA
abundance: many
j_gene: TRBJ2-5
len: 13
v_gene: TRBV7-6

CDR3nt: TGTGCCAGCAGCGTAGAGTACTTCTCCTACGAGCAGTACTTC
CDR3aa: CASSVEYFSYEQYF
d_gene: NA
abundance: NA
j_gene: TRBJ2-7
len: 14
v_gene: TRBV9

CDR3nt: TGTGCCAGCAGCGTAGCCGGGACAGGGGCCTATGGCTACACCTTC
CDR3aa: CASSVAGTGAYGYTF
d_gene: TRBD1
abundance: many
j_gene: TRBJ1-2
len: 15
v_gene: TRBV9

CDR3nt: TGCAGCGTTGGATTTTTGGGACAGGGGACTGAAGCTTTCTTT
CDR3aa: CSVGFLGQGTEAFF
d_gene: TRBD1
abundance: many
j_gene: TRBJ1-1
len: 14
v_gene: TRBV29-1

CDR3nt: TGTGCCAGCAGTCCGGGACAGGGGGTAGAAGAGACCCAGTACTTC
CDR3aa: CASSPGQGVEETQYF
d_gene: TRBD1
abundance: NA
j_gene: TRBJ2-5
len: 15
v_gene: TRBV28

CDR3nt: TGTGCCAGCAGTGTCGAAAGTCTAGCCAAAAACATTCAGTACTTC
CDR3aa: CASSVESLAKNIQYF
d_gene: NA
abundance: many
j_gene: TRBJ2-4
len: 15
v_gene: TRBV2

CDR3nt: TGTGCCAGCAGCCAAGATACGAAAGGAACCATATATTTT
CDR3aa: CASSQDTKGTIYF
d_gene: NA
abundance: NA
j_gene: TRBJ1-3
len: 13
v_gene: TRBV4-2

CDR3nt: TGTGCCAGCGGAGGGTTTTTGGATGGCTACACCTTC
CDR3aa: CASGGFLDGYTF
d_gene: NA
abundance: once
j_gene: TRBJ1-2
len: 12
v_gene: TRBV6-2/TRBV6-3

CDR3nt: TGTGCCAGCAAAACGACGGGACACCACGGACAAGAGACCCAGTACTTC
CDR3aa: CASKTTGHHGQETQYF
d_gene: NA
abundance: many
j_gene: TRBJ2-5
len: 16
v_gene: TRBV28

CDR3nt: TGTGCCAGCTCACCGAACAGGGATACTCTCGGAAACACCATATATTTT
CDR3aa: CASSPNRDTLGNTIYF
d_gene: NA
abundance: many
j_gene: TRBJ1-3
len: 16
v_gene: TRBV18

CDR3nt: TGTGCCACCAGCAGGGGTTACGAGCAGTACTTC
CDR3aa: CATSRGYEQYF
d_gene: NA
abundance: NA
j_gene: TRBJ2-7
len: 11
v_gene: TRBV24-1

CDR3nt: TGTGCCACCAGTGGGCATCTAAATGGGAAGGAGACCCAGTACTTC
CDR3aa: CATSGHLNGKETQYF
d_gene: NA
abundance: NA
j_gene: TRBJ2-5
len: 15
v_gene: TRBV24-1

CDR3nt: TGTGCCATCAGCGAAATGAACACTGAAGCTTTCTTT
CDR3aa: CAISEMNTEAFF
d_gene: NA
abundance: few
j_gene: TRBJ1-1
len: 12
v_gene: TRBV10-3

CDR3nt: TGTGCCAGCAGTTTTAGGACTAGCGGGAGCGAGCAGTACTTC
CDR3aa: CASSFRTSGSEQYF
d_gene: TRBD2
abundance: NA
j_gene: TRBJ2-7
len: 14
v_gene: TRBV27

CDR3nt: TGTGCCAGCAGCGAGGGGGGACAGGGAGTAGGTGAAGCTTTCTTT
CDR3aa: CASSEGGQGVGEAFF
d_gene: TRBD1
abundance: many
j_gene: TRBJ1-1
len: 15
v_gene: TRBV9

CDR3nt: TGTGCCAGCAGCCGCCCACTCTTACGACTTGGGGGCTACACCTTC
CDR3aa: CASSRPLLRLGGYTF
d_gene: NA
abundance: many
j_gene: TRBJ1-2
len: 15
v_gene: TRBV28

CDR3nt: TGTGCCAGCAGTTACGGACAGGGTGGTGGAAACACCATATATTTT
CDR3aa: CASSYGQGGGNTIYF
d_gene: TRBD1
abundance: many
j_gene: TRBJ1-3
len: 15
v_gene: TRBV6-5

CDR3nt: TGTGCCAGCAACAGGGAAGGCTACGAGCAGTACTTC
CDR3aa: CASNREGYEQYF
d_gene: NA
abundance: many
j_gene: TRBJ2-7
len: 12
v_gene: TRBV2

CDR3nt: TGTGCCAGCACCAGAGACCCAAGAGGCTACGAGCAGTACTTC
CDR3aa: CASTRDPRGYEQYF
d_gene: NA
abundance: few
j_gene: TRBJ2-7
len: 14
v_gene: TRBV6-1

CDR3nt: TGTGCCAGCAGACTTGGCGGACTAAACACCGGGGAGCTGTTTTTT
CDR3aa: CASRLGGLNTGELFF
d_gene: NA
abundance: many
j_gene: TRBJ2-2
len: 15
v_gene: TRBV12-3/TRBV12-4

CDR3nt: TGTGCCAGCAGTACCCGGGACTTCACCGAGCAGTACTTC
CDR3aa: CASSTRDFTEQYF
d_gene: NA
abundance: many
j_gene: TRBJ2-7
len: 13
v_gene: TRBV6-5

CDR3nt: TGCGCCAGCAGCTTGTCCCAGGGGAGGAACGAGCAGTACTTC
CDR3aa: CASSLSQGRNEQYF
d_gene: NA
abundance: NA
j_gene: TRBJ2-7
len: 14
v_gene: TRBV5-1